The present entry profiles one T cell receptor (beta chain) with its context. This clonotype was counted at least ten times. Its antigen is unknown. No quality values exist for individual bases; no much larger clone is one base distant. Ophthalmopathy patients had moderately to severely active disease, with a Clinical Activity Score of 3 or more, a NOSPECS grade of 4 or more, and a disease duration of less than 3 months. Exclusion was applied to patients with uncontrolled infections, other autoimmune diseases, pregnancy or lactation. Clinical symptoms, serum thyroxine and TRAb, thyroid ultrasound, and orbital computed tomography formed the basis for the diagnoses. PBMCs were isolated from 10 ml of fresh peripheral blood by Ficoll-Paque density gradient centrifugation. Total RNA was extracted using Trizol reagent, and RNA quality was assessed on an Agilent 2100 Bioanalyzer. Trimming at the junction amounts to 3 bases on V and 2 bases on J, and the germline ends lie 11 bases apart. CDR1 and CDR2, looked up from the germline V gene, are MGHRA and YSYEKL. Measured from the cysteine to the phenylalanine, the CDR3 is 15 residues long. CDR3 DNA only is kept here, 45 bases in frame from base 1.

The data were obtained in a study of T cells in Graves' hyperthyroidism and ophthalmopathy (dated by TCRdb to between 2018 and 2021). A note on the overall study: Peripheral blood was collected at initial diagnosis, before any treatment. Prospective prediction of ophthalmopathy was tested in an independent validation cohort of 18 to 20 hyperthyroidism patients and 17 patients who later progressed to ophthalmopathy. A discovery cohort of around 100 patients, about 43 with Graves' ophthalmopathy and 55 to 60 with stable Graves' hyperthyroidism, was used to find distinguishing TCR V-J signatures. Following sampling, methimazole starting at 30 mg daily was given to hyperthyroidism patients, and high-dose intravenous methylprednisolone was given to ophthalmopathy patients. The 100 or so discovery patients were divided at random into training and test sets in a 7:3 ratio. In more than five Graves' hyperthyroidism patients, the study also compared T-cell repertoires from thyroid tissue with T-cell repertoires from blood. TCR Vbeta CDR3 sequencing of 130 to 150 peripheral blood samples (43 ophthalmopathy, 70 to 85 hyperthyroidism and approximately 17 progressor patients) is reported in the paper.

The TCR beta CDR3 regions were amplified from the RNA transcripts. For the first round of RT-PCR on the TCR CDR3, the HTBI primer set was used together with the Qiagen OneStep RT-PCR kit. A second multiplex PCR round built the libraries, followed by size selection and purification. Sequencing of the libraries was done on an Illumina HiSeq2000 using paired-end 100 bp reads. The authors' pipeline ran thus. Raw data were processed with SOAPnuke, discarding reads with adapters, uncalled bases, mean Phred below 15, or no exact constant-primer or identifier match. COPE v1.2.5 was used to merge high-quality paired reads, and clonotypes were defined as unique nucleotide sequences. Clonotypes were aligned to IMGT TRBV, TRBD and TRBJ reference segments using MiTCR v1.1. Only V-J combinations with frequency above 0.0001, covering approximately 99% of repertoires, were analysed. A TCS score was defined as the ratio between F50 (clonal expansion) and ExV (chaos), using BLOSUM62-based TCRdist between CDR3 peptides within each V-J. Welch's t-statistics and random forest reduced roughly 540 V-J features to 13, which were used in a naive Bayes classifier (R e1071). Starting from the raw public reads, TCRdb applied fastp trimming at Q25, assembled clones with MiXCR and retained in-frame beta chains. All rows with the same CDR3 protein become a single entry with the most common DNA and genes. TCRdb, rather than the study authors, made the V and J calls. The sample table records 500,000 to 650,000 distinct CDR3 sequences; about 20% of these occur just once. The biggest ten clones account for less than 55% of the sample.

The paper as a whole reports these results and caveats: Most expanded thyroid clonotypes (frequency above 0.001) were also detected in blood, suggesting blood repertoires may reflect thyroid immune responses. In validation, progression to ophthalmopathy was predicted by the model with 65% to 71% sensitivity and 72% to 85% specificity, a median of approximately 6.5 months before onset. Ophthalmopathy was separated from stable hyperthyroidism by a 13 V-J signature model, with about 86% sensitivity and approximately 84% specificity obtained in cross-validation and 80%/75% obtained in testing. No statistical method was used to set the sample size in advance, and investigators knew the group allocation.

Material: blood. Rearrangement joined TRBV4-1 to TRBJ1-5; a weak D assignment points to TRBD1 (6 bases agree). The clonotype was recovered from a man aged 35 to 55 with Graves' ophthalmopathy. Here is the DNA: TGCGCCAGCAGCCAGAGGGGGGATGGCAATCAGCCCCAGCATTTT. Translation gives CASSQRGDGNQPQHF.